The 9 T cell receptor beta chains below come from one sample, sequenced in a study of vaccination and CD4 T cells after COVID-19. No cognate antigen is known for these TCRs. Sequencing of the DNA from cultured CD4+ T cells was carried out with the Oncomine TCR Beta short-read assay. TCRdb processed the PCR reads anew with MiXCR; each CDR3 protein has one entry. The data show 15,000 to 20,000 distinct CDR3 sequences, roughly half seen once. The treatment is: roughly ten-day PBMC culture with coronavirus spike peptide pools or control peptides (ViraFEST assay). The sequenced sample was CD4+ T cells from blood, cultured in vitro, obtained after SARS-CoV-2 vaccination. The receptor set was obtained from a human donor who had recovered from COVID-19.

In regard to this clonotype: One end of the junction does not line up with germline, which may come from a read error. Here the CDR3 DNA reads TGTGCCAGCAGTGAAAAGGATTTT. It encodes CASSEKDF. The gene calls are TRBV6-1 and TRBJ1-3; no firm D call. This CDR3 spans 8 amino acids. CDR1 MNHNS and CDR2 SASEGT come from the germline V gene.

The chain is built from TRBV20-1 and TRBJ2-1, with D possibly TRBD2 on 6 matching bases. V was shortened by 3 bases and J by 1 base, with 13 bases between the two germline ends. Germline V gene lookup returns CDR1 DFQATT and CDR2 SNEGSKA (reference sequence). The CDR3 is 15 amino acids. CDR3 DNA: TGCAGTGCTAGTTGGGGACTGTTGTCCTACAATGAGCAGTTCTTC. The encoded protein is CSASWGLLSYNEQFF.

The gene calls are TRBV20-1 and TRBJ2-7; the D gene could be TRBD1 or TRBD2 (5 bases each). The length of the CDR3 is 13 residues. V was shortened by 0 bases and J by 1 base, with 7 bases between the two germline ends. The germline CDR1 and CDR2 sequences are DFQATT and SNEGSKA (reference sequence). Here the CDR3 reads CSARDGGSYEQYF. The CDR3 bases are TGCAGTGCTAGAGATGGGGGATCCTACGAGCAGTACTTC.

The CDR3 DNA reads as TGTGCCAGCAGCTTCGGACAAGGAAGAACATACTTC. This gives the protein CASSFGQGRTYF. This chain connects TRBV7-2 to TRBJ2-7; maybe TRBD1 (5 bases). The germline V and J ends were trimmed by 3 bases and 13 bases, with 16 bases remaining between them. CDR3 length: 12 residues. Germline V gene lookup returns CDR1 SGHTA and CDR2 FQGNSA.

The rearrangement joins TRBV14 to TRBJ2-7, with TRBD2 matching 13 bases. Germline values: CDR1 SGHDN, CDR2 FVKESK. The CDR3 has 18 residues. V trimming: 4 bases; J trimming: 2 bases; junction bases outside the gene matches: 11. DNA of the CDR3: TGTGCCAGCAGCCGGAACCCCGGGACTAGCGGGGTGACCTACGAGCAGTACTTC. This codes for CASSRNPGTSGVTYEQYF.

Concerning this clonotype itself: One end of the junction varies from germline; a read error may be responsible. The gene calls are TRBV7-3 and TRBJ1-1; D not resolved. CDR3 size: 13 residues. Germline V gives CDR1 SGHTA, CDR2 FQGTGA. The DNA for the CDR3 is TGTGCCAGCAGCTTAGGCCTGAAAACTGAAGCTTTCTTT. Its protein is CASSLGLKTEAFF.

The chain couples TRBV6-5 to TRBJ1-1; 8 nucleotides align to TRBD1. Germline values: CDR1 MNHEY, CDR2 SVGAGI. The CDR3 totals 14 residues. The V segment lost 4 bases and the J segment 0 bases; nucleotides outside the gene matches: 1. The CDR3 DNA reads as TGTGCCAGCAGTTGGACAGGGTTGAACACTGAAGCTTTCTTT. Translation gives CASSWTGLNTEAFF.

The V call is TRBV7-9, the J call TRBJ2-7; TRBD1 matches at 7 bases. CDR1 is SEHNR and CDR2 is FQNEAQ in the germline V gene (reference sequence). CDR3 length equals 15 residues. V trimming: 6 bases; J trimming: 4 bases; junction bases outside the gene matches: 12. The CDR3 is CASSLLGQEAYEQYF. The CDR3 nucleotides are TGTGCCAGCAGTCTTTTAGGACAGGAAGCTTACGAGCAGTACTTC.

The V call is TRBV6-1, the J call TRBJ1-5; D gene ambiguous. The V end was cut by 6 bases, the J end by 4 bases, with 13 bases between. Germline CDR1 MNHNS, CDR2 SASEGT. This CDR3 contains 14 residues. CDR3 DNA sequence: TGTGCCAGCAGCCAATTGGGTCCTAATCAGCCCCAGCATTTT. Its translation: CASSQLGPNQPQHF.